This is a list of T cell receptor beta chains from one sample in a study of human T cells and chemical hapten exposure. TCRdb reprocessed the RACE reads via MiXCR and lists one record per CDR3 protein. The sample has 65,000 to 95,000 distinct CDR3 sequences, about 9.2% seen once; the top ten hold 1.7%. Input material: whole blood. These TCRs come from a female donor in good health. Some clones in this sample may be carry-over from other donors' samples. Both conserved end residues are part of each CDR3. The D gene is left open where the match is weak. A row's size may be missing; if present it is once, few, many or a size class.

>many|TRBV7-9|NA|TRBJ1-1
CASSLMIAGQAFF
TGTGCCAGCAGCCTAATGATAGCAGGGCAAGCTTTCTTT
>NA|TRBV2|NA|TRBJ1-4
CASGLPGATNEKLFF
TGTGCCAGCGGTCTACCAGGGGCCACTAATGAAAAACTGTTTTTT
>NA|TRBV12-3/TRBV12-4|NA|TRBJ2-1
CASTLTDPYNEQFF
TGTGCCAGCACCCTTACTGACCCTTACAATGAGCAGTTCTTC
>few|TRBV12-3/TRBV12-4|NA|TRBJ1-2
CASSPHDRQYGYTF
TGTGCCAGCAGTCCCCACGACAGACAGTATGGCTACACCTTC
>many|TRBV3-1|TRBD1|TRBJ1-6
CASSLRDSLNSPLHF
TGTGCCAGCAGCTTAAGGGACAGTTTAAATTCACCCCTCCACTTT
>few|TRBV25-1|NA|TRBJ2-7
CASSEAEGFSSYEQYF
TGTGCCAGCAGTGAAGCGGAAGGGTTTAGCTCCTACGAGCAGTACTTC
>many|TRBV27|NA|TRBJ1-1
CASRTGGTEAFF
TGTGCCAGCCGCACGGGGGGGACTGAAGCTTTCTTT
>NA|TRBV20-1|NA|TRBJ2-1
CSASRGGNEQFF
TGCAGTGCTAGTCGCGGCGGCAATGAGCAGTTCTTC
>NA|TRBV27|TRBD2|TRBJ2-3
CASRGGAADTQYF
TGTGCCAGTCGCGGGGGGGCTGCAGATACGCAGTATTTT
>NA|TRBV21-1|NA|TRBJ1-2
CASSKEPRLRLRYGYTF
TGTGCCAGCAGCAAAGAGCCGCGTTTGAGGCTTCGCTATGGCTACACCTTC
>NA|TRBV6-5|NA|TRBJ2-7
CASEGNPTCYEQYF
TGTGCCAGCGAAGGGAATCCTACGTGCTACGAGCAGTACTTC
>NA|TRBV29-1|TRBD1|TRBJ1-1
CSVLIGGSTEAFF
TGCAGCGTTTTAATAGGGGGCAGCACTGAAGCTTTCTTT
>many|TRBV18|NA|TRBJ1-1
CASSPTVWTEAFF
TGTGCCAGCTCACCCACGGTTTGGACTGAAGCTTTCTTT
>many|TRBV7-2|TRBD1|TRBJ2-1
CASSPAGGAYNEQFF
TGTGCCAGCAGCCCGGCAGGGGGCGCCTACAATGAGCAGTTCTTC
>many|TRBV4-1|NA|TRBJ1-1
CASSQRQEPAFF
TGCGCCAGCAGCCAAAGACAGGAGCCAGCTTTCTTT